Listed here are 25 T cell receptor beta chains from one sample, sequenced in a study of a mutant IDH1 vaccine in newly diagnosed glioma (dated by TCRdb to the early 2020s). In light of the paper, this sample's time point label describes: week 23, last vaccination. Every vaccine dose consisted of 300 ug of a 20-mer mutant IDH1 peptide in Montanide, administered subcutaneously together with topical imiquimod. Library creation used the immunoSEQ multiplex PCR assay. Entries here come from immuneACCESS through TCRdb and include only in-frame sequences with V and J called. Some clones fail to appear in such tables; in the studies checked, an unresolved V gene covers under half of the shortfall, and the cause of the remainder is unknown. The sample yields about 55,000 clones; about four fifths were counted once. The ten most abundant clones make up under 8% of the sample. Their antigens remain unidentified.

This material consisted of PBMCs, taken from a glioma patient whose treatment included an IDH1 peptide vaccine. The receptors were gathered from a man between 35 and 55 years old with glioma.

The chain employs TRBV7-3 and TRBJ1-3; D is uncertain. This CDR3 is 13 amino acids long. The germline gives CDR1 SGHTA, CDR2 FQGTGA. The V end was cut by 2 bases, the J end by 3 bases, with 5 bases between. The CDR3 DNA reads TGTGCCAGCAGCTTATCTGGTGGAAACACCATATATTTT. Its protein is CASSLSGGNTIYF. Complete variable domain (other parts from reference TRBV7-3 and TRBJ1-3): GAGVSQTPSNKVTEKGKYVELRCDPISGHTALYWYRQSLGQGPEFLIYFQGTGAADDSGLPNDRFFAVRPEGSVSTLKIQRTERGDSAVYLCASSLSGGNTIYFGEGSWLTVV.

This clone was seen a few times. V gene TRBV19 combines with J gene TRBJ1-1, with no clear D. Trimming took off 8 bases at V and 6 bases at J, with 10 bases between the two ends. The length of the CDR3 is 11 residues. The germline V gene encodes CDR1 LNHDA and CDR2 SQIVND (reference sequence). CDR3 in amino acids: CASRIQAEAFF. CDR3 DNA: TGTGCCAGTCGGATCCAGGCTGAAGCTTTCTTT.

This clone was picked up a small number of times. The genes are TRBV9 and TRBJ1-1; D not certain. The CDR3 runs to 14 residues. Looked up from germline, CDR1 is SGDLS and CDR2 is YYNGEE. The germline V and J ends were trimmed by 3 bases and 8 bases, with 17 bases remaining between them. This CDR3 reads CASSALTAGGEAFF. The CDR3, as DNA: TGTGCCAGCAGCGCTCTGACTGCCGGAGGGGAAGCTTTCTTT.

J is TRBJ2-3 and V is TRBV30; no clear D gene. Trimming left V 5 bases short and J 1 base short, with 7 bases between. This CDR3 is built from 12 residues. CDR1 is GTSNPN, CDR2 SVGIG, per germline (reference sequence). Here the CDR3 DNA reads TGTGCCTGGGGAAGGGGCACAGATACGCAGTATTTT. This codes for CAWGRGTDTQYF.

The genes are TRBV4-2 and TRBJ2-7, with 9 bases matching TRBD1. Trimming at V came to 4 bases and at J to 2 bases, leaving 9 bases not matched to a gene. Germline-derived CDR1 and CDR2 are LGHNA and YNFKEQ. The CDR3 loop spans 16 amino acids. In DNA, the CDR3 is TGTGCCAGCAGCCCCCGGGGACAGGGTGGCACCTACGAGCAGTACTTC. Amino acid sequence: CASSPRGQGGTYEQYF.

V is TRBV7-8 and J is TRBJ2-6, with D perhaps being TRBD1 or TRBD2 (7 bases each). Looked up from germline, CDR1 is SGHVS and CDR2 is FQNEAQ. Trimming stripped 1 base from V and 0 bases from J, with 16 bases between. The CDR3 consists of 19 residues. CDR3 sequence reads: CASSLEAGGAYSGANVLTF. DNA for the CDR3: TGTGCCAGCAGCTTAGAAGCAGGGGGGGCCTACTCTGGGGCCAACGTCCTGACTTTC.

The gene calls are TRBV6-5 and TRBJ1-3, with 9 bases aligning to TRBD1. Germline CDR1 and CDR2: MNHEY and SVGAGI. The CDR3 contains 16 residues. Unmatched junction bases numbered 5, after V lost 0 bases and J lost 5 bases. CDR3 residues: CASSYSRTGARNTIYF. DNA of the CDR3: TGTGCCAGCAGTTACTCTCGGACAGGGGCGAGAAACACCATATATTTT.

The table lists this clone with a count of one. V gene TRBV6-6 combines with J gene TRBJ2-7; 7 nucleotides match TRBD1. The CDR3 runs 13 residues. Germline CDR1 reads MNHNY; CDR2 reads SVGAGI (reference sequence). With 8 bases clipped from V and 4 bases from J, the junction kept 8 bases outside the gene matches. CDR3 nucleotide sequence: TGTGCCAGCCGACCGACAGGGTCGTACGAGCAGTACTTC. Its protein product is CASRPTGSYEQYF.

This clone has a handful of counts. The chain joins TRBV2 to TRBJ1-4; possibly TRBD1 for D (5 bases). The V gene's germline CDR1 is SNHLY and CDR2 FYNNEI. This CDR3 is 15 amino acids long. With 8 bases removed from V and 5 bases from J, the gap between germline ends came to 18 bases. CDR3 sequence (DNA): TGTGCCAGCGATTCCCCCACGGCAGGGAATGAAAAACTGTTTTTT. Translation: CASDSPTAGNEKLFF.

The CDR3 spells CASRDSYEQYF. The DNA of the CDR3 is TGTGCCAGCAGGGACAGCTACGAGCAGTACTTC. The chain carries TRBV6-5 and TRBJ2-7; tentatively, D is TRBD1 (6 bases). The CDR3 totals 11 residues. Germline V gene lookup returns CDR1 MNHEY and CDR2 SVGAGI. V dropped 6 bases and J dropped 3 bases, with 6 bases sitting between them.

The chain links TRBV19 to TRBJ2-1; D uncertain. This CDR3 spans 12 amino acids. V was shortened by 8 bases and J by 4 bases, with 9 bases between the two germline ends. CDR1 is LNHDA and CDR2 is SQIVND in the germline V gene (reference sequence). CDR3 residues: CASGVLYNEQFF. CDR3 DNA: TGTGCCAGTGGGGTGTTATACAATGAGCAGTTCTTC.

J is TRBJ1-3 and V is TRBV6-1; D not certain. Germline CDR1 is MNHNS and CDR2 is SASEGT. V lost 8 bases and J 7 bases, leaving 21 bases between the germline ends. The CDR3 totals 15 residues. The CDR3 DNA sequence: TGTGCCAGCCGAGAGGGAGGGTCCGGTTGGAACACCATATATTTT. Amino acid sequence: CASREGGSGWNTIYF.

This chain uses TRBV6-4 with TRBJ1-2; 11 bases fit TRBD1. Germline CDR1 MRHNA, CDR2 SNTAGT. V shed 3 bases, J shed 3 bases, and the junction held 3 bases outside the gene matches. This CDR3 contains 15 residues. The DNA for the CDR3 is TGTGCCAGCAGTGAGAGGGGACAGGGGGACTATGGCTACACCTTC. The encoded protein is CASSERGQGDYGYTF.

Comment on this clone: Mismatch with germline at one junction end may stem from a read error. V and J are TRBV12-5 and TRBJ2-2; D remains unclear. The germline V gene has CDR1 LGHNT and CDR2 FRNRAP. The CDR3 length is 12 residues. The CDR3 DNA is TGTGCTAGTGGTTTCTATACCGCGGAGCTGTTTTTT. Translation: CASGFYTAELFF.

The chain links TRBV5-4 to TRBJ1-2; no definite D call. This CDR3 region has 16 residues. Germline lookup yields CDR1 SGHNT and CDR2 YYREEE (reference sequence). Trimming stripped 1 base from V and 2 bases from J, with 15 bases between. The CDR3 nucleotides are TGTGCCAGCAGCTTGCCCAGGATAGAGGGAAACTATGGCTACACCTTC. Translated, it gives CASSLPRIEGNYGYTF.

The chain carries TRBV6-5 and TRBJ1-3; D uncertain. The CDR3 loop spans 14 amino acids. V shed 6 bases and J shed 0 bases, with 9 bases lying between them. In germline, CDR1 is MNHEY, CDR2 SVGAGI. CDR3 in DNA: TGTGCCAGCAGATGGGGTAGCTCTGGAAACACCATATATTTT. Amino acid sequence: CASRWGSSGNTIYF.

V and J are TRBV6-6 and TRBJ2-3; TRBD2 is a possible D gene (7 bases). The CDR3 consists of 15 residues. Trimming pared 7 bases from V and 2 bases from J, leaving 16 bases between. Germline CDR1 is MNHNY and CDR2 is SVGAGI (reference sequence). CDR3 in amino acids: CASTDGGRNTDTQYF. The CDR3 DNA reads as TGTGCCAGCACCGACGGGGGGCGGAACACAGATACGCAGTATTTT.

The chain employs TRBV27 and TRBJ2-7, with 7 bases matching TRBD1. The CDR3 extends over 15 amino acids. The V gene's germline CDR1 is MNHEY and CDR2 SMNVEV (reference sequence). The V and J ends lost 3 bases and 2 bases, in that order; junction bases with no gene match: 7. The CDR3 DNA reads TGTGCCAGCAGTTTGAGGGGACAGTCTCCCTACGAGCAGTACTTC. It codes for CASSLRGQSPYEQYF.

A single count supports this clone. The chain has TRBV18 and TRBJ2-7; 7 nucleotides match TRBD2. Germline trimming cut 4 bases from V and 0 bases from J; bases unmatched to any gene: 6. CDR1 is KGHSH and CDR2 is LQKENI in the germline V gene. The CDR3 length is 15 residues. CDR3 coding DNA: TGTGCCAGCTCACGGGGCGGGGGTACCTCCTACGAGCAGTACTTC. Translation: CASSRGGGTSYEQYF.

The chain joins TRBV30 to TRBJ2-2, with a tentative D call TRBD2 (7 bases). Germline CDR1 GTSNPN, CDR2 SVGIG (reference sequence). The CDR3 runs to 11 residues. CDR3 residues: CGGGRTGELFF. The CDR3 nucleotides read TGTGGCGGGGGCCGCACCGGGGAGCTGTTTTTT.

The CDR3 sequence: CASSPSGWEQFF. As DNA, the CDR3 is TGTGCCAGCAGTCCCTCAGGGTGGGAGCAGTTCTTC. The chain carries TRBV27 and TRBJ2-1; TRBD1 might be the D (5 bases). V lost 5 bases to trimming and J lost 10 bases, with 12 bases between them. This CDR3 region has 12 residues. Germline CDR1 MNHEY, CDR2 SMNVEV (reference sequence).

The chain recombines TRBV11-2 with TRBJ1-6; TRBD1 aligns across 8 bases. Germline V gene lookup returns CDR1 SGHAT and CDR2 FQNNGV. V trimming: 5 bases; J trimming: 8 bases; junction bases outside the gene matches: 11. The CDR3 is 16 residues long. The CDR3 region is CASSPTRQGSYSPLHF. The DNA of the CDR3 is TGTGCCAGCAGCCCAACACGACAGGGGTCCTATTCACCCCTCCACTTT.

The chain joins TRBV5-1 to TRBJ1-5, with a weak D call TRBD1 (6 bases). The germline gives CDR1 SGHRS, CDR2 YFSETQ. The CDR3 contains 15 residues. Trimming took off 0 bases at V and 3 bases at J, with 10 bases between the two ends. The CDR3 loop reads CASSLDGQTNQPQHF. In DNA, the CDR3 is TGCGCCAGCAGCTTGGACGGACAGACCAATCAGCCCCAGCATTTT. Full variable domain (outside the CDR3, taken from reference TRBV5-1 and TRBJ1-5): KAGVTQTPRYLIKTRGQQVTLSCSPISGHRSVSWYQQTPGQGLQFLFEYFSETQRNKGNFPGRFSGRQFSNSRSEMNVSTLELGDSALYLCASSLDGQTNQPQHFGDGTRLSIL.

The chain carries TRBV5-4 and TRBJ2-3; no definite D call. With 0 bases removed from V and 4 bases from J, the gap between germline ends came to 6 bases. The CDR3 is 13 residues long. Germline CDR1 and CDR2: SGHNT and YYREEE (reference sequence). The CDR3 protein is CASSLGAPDTQYF. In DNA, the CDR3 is TGTGCCAGCAGCTTGGGAGCTCCAGATACGCAGTATTTT.

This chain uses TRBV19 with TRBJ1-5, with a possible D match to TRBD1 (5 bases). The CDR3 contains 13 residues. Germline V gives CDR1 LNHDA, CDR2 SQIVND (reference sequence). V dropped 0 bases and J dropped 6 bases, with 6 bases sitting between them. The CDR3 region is CASSIDGGQPQHF. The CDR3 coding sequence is TGTGCCAGTAGTATAGATGGGGGTCAGCCCCAGCATTTT. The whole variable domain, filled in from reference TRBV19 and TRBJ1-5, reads DGGITQSPKYLFRKEGQNVTLSCEQNLNHDAMYWYRQDPGQGLRLIYYSQIVNDFQKGDIAEGYSVSREKKESFPLTVTSAQKNPTAFYLCASSIDGGQPQHFGDGTRLSIL.